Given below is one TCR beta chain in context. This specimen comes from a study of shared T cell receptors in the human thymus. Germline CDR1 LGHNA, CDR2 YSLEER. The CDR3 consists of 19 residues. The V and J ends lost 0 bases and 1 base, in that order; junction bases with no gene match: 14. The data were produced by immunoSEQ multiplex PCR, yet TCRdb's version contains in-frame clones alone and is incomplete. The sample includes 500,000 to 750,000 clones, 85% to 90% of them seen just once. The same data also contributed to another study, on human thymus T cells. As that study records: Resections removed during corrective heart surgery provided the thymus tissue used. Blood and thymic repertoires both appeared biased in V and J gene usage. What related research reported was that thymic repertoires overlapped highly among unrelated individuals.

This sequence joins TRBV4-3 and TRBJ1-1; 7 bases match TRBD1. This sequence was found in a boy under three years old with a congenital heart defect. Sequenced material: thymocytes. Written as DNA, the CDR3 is TGCGCCAGCAGCCAAGAAAGAGACAGGGAGCCTCTCCCGAACACTGAAGCTTTCTTT. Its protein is CASSQERDREPLPNTEAFF.